This T cell receptor (beta chain) was recorded in a study of T cell responses to AZD1222 COVID-19 vaccine. This clone was recorded once. The antigen is unknown. Using immunoSEQ multiplex PCR, the repertoire was profiled, and TCRdb retains in-frame clones only, with some absent. The top ten hold 7.1% of the sample, which has 120,000 or so clones, roughly 91% seen once. Study outcomes and limitations: Among vaccine-associated CD4 TCRs, coverage spanned spike, with dominance at 160-218 and 743-854.

Trimming removed 0 bases at V and 0 bases at J, with 10 bases between. The CDR3 loop spans 16 amino acids. Germline CDR1 is SGHVS and CDR2 is FQNEAQ. The receptor's source is an adult who received the AZD1222 COVID-19 vaccine. This sequence joins TRBV7-8 and TRBJ2-3; possibly TRBD2 for D (6 bases). Sequenced material: peripheral blood, taken 28 days after the second AZD1222 dose. The CDR3 is CASSLAAGPSTDTQYF. The CDR3 bases are TGTGCCAGCAGCTTAGCGGCGGGGCCTAGCACAGATACGCAGTATTTT.